These T cell receptor beta chains were read from a single sample in a study of shared clonotypes between healthy human individuals. Sequenced by immunoSEQ multiplex PCR; TCRdb stores in-frame clones only, minus some. Among 2 million to 2.5 million clones, over 85% were seen once, and the ten largest hold 0.1% to 0.15%. Source material: naive CD4+ T cells sorted from blood. Receptors originate from a young man in good health. Both conserved end residues are part of each CDR3. The D gene is left open where the match is weak.

V	D	J	CDR3
TRBV7-9	NA	TRBJ2-2	CASSLAMLEGELFF
TRBV6-6	TRBD1	TRBJ1-1	CASNSLTGGTEAFF
TRBV27	NA	TRBJ1-5	CRCGQGNQPQHF
TRBV7-8	TRBD2	TRBJ2-5	CASSLRGLAGQETQYF
TRBV7-6	TRBD2	TRBJ2-7	CASSPSGGRSYEQYF
TRBV29-1	TRBD1	TRBJ2-2	CSVDRENTGELFF
TRBV5-3	NA	TRBJ1-1	CARSLGAKNRNTEAFF
TRBV20-1	NA	TRBJ1-2	CSARGTYGYTF
TRBV6-1	NA	TRBJ1-3	CASSEASRGNTIYF
TRBV7-9	NA	TRBJ1-2	CASSSSGRETYGYTF
TRBV12-5	TRBD1	TRBJ1-5	CASGLYLGQGYQPQHF
TRBV19	NA	TRBJ1-2	CASKLGGLYGYTF
TRBV10-2	NA	TRBJ2-7	CASRNRNENYEQYF
TRBV13	TRBD2	TRBJ2-2	CASSPKLAGVFTGELFF
TRBV6-5	NA	TRBJ1-3	CASSYSQGGNTIYF
TRBV5-4	TRBD1	TRBJ2-1	CASSSGGRGTYNEQFF